This record looks at one T cell receptor beta chain sequence and its context. Its antigen is undetermined. This sample was included in a study of OX40 agonist ivuxolimab in advanced cancers. Study conclusions and caveats: CD8+ T cells showed, on average, more clonal expansion than CD4+ cells.

CDR1 is SGHRS and CDR2 is YFSETQ in the germline V gene. V lost 4 bases and J lost 9; bases outside the gene matches: 10. The CDR3 covers 14 residues. Repertoires were generated with immunoSEQ multiplex PCR, while TCRdb's copy carries only in-frame clones and drops some. The data show tens of thousands of clones, approximately 86% seen once. The source is an adult with an advanced solid tumor such as melanoma, head and neck, liver or kidney cancer. The chain combines TRBV5-1 with TRBJ2-1, with 7 bases aligning to TRBD1. The sequencing used CD4+ or CD8+ T cells sorted from blood, collected in a trial of the OX40 agonist ivuxolimab. The CDR3 here is CASSMKGAESEQFF. The CDR3 coding sequence is TGCGCCAGCAGCATGAAGGGGGCGGAGAGTGAGCAGTTCTTC.